The clone carrying this TCR beta chain was picked up one time. The record originates from a study of blood T cells in healthy people across ages. A J-beta primer mix and a sample-barcoded 5' primer were used in a second PCR of roughly 7 to 12 cycles. TCRdb itself ran the 5' RACE reads through MiXCR, one entry per CDR3 protein. The table has 2 million or so distinct CDR3 sequences, 49% seen once. Germline CDR1 is ENHRY and CDR2 is SYGVKD. V dropped 9 bases and J dropped 3; count of bases not matched to a gene: 2. This CDR3 has 12 amino acids. The chain links TRBV10-3 to TRBJ1-3; TRBD1 agrees at 7 bases. This receptor was identified in a woman aged 40 to 55 in good health. The sample consisted of blood. CDR3 coding DNA: TGTGCCATTGGACAGGTTGGAAACACCATATATTTT. Protein: CAIGQVGNTIYF.